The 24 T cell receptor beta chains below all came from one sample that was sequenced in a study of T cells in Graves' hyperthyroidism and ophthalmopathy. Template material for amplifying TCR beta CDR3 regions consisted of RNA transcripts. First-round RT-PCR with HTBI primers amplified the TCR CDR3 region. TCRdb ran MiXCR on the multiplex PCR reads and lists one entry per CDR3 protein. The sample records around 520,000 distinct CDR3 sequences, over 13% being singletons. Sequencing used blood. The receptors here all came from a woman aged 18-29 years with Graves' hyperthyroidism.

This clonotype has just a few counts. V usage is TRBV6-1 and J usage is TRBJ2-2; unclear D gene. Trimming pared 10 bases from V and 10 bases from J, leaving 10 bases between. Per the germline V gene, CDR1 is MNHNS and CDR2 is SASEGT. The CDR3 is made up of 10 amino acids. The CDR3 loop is CATGDAELFF. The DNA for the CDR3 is TGTGCCACCGGAGATGCGGAGCTGTTTTTT.

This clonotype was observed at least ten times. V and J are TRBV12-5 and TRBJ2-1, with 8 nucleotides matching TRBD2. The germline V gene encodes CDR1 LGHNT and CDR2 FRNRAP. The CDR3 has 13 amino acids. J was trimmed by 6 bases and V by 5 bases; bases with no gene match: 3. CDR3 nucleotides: TGTGCTAGTGGTCCGGGGACTAGCAATGAGCAGTTCTTC. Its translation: CASGPGTSNEQFF.

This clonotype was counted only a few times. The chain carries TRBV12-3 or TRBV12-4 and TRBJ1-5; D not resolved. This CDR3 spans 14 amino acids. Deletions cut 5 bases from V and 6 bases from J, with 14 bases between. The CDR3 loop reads CASSLTSKGQPQHF. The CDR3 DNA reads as TGTGCCAGCAGTCTGACTAGTAAGGGTCAGCCCCAGCATTTT.

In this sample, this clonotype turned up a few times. For the CDR3, the DNA is TGTGCCAGCAGCCCTCTAGGGCATGAGCAGTTCTTC. This gives the protein CASSPLGHEQFF. The gene calls are TRBV9 and TRBJ2-1; no firm D call. Germline-derived CDR1 and CDR2 are SGDLS and YYNGEE. Trimming stripped 4 bases from V and 8 bases from J, with 10 bases between. The CDR3 runs 12 residues.

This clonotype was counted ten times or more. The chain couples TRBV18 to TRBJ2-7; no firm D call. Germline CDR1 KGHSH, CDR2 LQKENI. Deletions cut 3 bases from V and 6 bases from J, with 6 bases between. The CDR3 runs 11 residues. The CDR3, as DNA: TGTGCCAGCTCACCCTCACGCGAGCAGTACTTC. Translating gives CASSPSREQYF.

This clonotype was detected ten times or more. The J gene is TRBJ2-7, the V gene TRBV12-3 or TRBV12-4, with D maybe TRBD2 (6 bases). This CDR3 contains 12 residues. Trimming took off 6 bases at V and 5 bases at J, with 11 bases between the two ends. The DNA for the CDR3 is TGTGCCAGCAGCCGGGGGATCGACGAGCAGTACTTC. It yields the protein CASSRGIDEQYF.

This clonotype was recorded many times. The CDR3 DNA reads as TGTGCCAGCAGTGAAATACTAGCGGGAGGCTACGAGCAGTACGTC. This encodes CASSEILAGGYEQYV. The chain is built from TRBV6-1 and TRBJ2-7, with 12 bases matching TRBD2. This CDR3 is built from 15 residues. Germline V lookup: CDR1 MNHNS, CDR2 SASEGT. J gave up 3 bases and V 2 bases, and 2 bases lay outside the gene matches.

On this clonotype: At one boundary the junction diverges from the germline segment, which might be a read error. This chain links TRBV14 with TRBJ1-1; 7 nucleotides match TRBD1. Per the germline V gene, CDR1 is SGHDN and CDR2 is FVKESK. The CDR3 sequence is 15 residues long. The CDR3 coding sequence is TGTGCCAGCACCCAAGGGGGCTGGGGTTACACTGAAGCTTTCTTT. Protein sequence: CASTQGGWGYTEAFF. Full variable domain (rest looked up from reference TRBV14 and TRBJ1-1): EAGVTQFPSHSVIEKGQTVTLRCDPISGHDNLYWYRRVMGKEIKFLLHFVKESKQDESGMPNNRFLAERTGGTYSTLKVQPAELEDSGVYFCASTQGGWGYTEAFFGQGTRLTVV.

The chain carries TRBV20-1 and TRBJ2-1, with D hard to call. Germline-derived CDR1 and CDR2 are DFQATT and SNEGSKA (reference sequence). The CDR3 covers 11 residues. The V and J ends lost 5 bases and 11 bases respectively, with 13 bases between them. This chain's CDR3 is CSAGAGVKQFF. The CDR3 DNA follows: TGCAGTGCTGGAGCAGGAGTAAAGCAGTTCTTC.

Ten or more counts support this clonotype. The CDR3 sequence: CASRPLAGRQETQYF. Written as DNA, the CDR3 is TGTGCCAGCAGACCCTTAGCGGGAAGGCAAGAGACCCAGTACTTC. V is TRBV7-9 and J is TRBJ2-5; 8 bases line up with TRBD2. The CDR3 sequence is 15 residues long. V was clipped by 6 bases and J by 2 bases; unmatched bases: 8. Germline values: CDR1 SEHNR, CDR2 FQNEAQ (reference sequence).

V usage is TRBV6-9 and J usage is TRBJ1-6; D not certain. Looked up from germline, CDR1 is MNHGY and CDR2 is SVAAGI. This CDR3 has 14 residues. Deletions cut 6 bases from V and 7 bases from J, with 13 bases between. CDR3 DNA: TGTGCCAGCAGATACCTAGGGCCGAATTCACCCCTCCACTTT. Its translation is CASRYLGPNSPLHF.

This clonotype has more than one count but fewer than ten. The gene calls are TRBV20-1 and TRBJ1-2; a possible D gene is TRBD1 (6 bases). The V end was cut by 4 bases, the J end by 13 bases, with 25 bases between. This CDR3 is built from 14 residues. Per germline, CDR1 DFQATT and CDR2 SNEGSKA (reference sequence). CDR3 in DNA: TGCAGTGCTAATCTGGGCTCCGCAGGGCTAGGGGGCACCTTC. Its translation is CSANLGSAGLGGTF.

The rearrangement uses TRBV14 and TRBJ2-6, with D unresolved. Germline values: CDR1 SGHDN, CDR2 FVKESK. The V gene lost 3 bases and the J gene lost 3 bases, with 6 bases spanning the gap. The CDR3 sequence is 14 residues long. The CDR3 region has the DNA TGTGCCAGCAGCCAGGGAATTGGGGCCAACGTCCTGACTTTC. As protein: CASSQGIGANVLTF.

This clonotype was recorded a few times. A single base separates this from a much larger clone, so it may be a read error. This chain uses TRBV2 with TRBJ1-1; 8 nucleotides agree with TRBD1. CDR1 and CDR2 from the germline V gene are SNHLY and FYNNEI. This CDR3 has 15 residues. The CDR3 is CVSSESRQGYTEAFF. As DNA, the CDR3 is TGTGTCAGCAGTGAATCCCGACAGGGGTACACTGAAGCTTTCTTT. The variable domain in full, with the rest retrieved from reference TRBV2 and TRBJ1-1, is EPEVTQTPSHQVTQMGQEVILRCVPISNHLYFYWYRQILGQKVEFLVSFYNNEISEKSEIFDDQFSVERPDGSNFTLKIRSTKLEDSAMYFCVSSESRQGYTEAFFGQGTRLTVV.

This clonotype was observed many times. The CDR3, as DNA: TGTGCCAGCAGTTCCAGCGGGAGGAGGTCCTACGAGCAGTACTTC. Protein product: CASSSSGRRSYEQYF. The gene calls are TRBV27 and TRBJ2-7; 9 bases are shared with TRBD2. Germline V gene sequence: CDR1 MNHEY, CDR2 SMNVEV (reference sequence). This CDR3 has 15 amino acids. With V trimmed by 4 bases and J by 1 base, 5 bases remained unmatched.

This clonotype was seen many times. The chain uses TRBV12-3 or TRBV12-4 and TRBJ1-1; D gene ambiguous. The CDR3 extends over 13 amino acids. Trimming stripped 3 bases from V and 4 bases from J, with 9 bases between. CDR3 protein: CASSFGLVTEAFF. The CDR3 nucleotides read TGTGCCAGCAGTTTCGGCCTGGTCACTGAAGCTTTCTTT.

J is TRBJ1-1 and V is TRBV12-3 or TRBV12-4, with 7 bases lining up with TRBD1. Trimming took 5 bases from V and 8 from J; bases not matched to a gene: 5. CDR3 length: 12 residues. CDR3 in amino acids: CASSARGQEAFF. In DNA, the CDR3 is TGTGCCAGCAGTGCTCGGGGACAGGAAGCTTTCTTT.

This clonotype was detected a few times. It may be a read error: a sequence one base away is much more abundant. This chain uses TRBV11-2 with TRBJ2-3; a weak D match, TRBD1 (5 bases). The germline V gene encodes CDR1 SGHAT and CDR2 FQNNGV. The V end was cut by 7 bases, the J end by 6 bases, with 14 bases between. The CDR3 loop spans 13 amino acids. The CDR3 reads CASNLASGDTQYF. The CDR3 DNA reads TGTGCCAGCAACTTGGCATCAGGGGATACGCAGTATTTT.

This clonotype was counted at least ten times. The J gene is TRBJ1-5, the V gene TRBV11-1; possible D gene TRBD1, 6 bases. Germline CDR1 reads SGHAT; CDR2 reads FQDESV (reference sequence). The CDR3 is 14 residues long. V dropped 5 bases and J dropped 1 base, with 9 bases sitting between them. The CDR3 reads CASSTDRSNQPQHF. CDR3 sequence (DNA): TGTGCCAGCAGCACAGACAGGAGCAATCAGCCCCAGCATTTT.

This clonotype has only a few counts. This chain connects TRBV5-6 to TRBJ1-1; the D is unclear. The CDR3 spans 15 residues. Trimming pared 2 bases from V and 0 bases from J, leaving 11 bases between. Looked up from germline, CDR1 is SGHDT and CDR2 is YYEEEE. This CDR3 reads CASSFGPTMNTEAFF. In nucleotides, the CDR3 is TGTGCCAGCAGCTTCGGGCCTACAATGAACACTGAAGCTTTCTTT. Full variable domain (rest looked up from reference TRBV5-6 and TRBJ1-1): DAGVTQSPTHLIKTRGQQVTLRCSPKSGHDTVSWYQQALGQGPQFIFQYYEEEERQRGNFPDRFSGHQFPNYSSELNVNALLLGDSALYLCASSFGPTMNTEAFFGQGTRLTVV.

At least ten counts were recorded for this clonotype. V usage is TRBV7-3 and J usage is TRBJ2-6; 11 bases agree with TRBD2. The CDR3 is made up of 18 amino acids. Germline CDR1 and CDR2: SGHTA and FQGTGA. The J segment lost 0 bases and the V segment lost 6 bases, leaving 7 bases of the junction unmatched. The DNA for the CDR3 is TGTGCCAGCAGACCCCCTAGCGGGAGGTTCTCTGGGGCCAACGTCCTGACTTTC. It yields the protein CASRPPSGRFSGANVLTF.

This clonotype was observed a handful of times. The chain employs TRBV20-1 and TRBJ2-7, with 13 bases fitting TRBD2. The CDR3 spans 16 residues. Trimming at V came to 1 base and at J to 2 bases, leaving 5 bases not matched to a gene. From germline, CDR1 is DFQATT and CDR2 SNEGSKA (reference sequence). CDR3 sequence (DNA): TGCAGTGCTAGAGTTAGGACTAGCGGGAGTCCCTACGAGCAGTACGTC. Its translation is CSARVRTSGSPYEQYV.

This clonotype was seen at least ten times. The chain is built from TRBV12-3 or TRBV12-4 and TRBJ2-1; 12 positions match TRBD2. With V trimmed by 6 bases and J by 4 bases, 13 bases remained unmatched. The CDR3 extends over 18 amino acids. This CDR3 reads CASSHFQTSGRGYNEQFF. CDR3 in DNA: TGTGCCAGCAGCCACTTTCAGACTAGCGGGAGAGGGTACAATGAGCAGTTCTTC.

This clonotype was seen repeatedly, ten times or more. Here the CDR3 reads CATSGSGRAFEQYF. The CDR3, as DNA: TGTGCCACCAGTGGCAGCGGGAGGGCCTTTGAGCAGTACTTC. The J gene is TRBJ2-7, the V gene TRBV24-1; 10 bases map to TRBD2. V trimming: 5 bases; J trimming: 7 bases; junction bases outside the gene matches: 7. Per the germline V gene, CDR1 is KGHDR and CDR2 is SFDVKD. The CDR3 totals 14 residues.